This TCR beta chain was captured in a study of T-cell memory formation after mild COVID-19 (dated by TCRdb to about 2021). Looking at the study overall: TCR sequence clusters from the two donors were found to be largely donor specific. T-cell clones expanding and contracting after mild COVID-19 in two donors were tracked by longitudinal TCRalpha and TCRbeta repertoire sequencing. Two young, previously healthy adult volunteers made up the cohort, one male and one female.

The sequencer listed for this sample is Illumina NovaSeq 6000. TCRalpha and TCRbeta cDNA libraries were built by 5'RACE with constant-segment primers, adding sample barcodes and unique molecular identifiers. RNA was extracted from every sample with Trizol reagent. The libraries were amplified in two PCR steps, and the second step added a second sample barcode and Illumina TruSeq adapters. Libraries were sequenced on an Illumina NovaSeq with 2 x 150 bp paired-end reads. In the paper's pipeline: The reads were demultiplexed and collapsed into UMI-guided consensus sequences using migec v1.2.7. Using mixcr v2.1.11, UMI consensuses were aligned to TRA and TRB V and J templates and then assembled into clonotypes. Clonotypes were classified as expanded or contracted when called significant by both edgeR and NoisET, with noise models trained on biological replicates. For edgeR calls, the cutoffs were a false discovery rate-adjusted p below 0.01 and a log2 fold-change threshold of 1. PCA with hierarchical clustering of max-normalized trajectories of the 1000 most abundant clonotypes was used as exploratory dynamics analysis. Separately sequenced CD4+ and CD8+ repertoires were used to assign the CD4 or CD8 phenotype of responding clones. Clones were called with MiXCR by TCRdb after fastp trimmed the public reads at Q25, and only in-frame beta chains were retained. For every CDR3 protein sequence, its rows merge into one entry that carries the most common genes and DNA. In this record, the V and J calls reflect TCRdb's handling and not the investigators' own analysis. The sample profile shows about 560,000 distinct CDR3 sequences; around 15% of them were found once. Roughly 7.8% of the sample rests with the top ten.

This clonotype was seen a handful of times. Its antigen is unknown. Base quality data are lacking; no much larger clone is found one base away. Trimming costs V 5 bases and J 5 bases, and their ends lie 14 bases apart. The germline V gene (reference sequence) provides CDR1 LNHDA and CDR2 SQIVND. There are 14 amino acids in the CDR3, from cysteine to phenylalanine inclusive. CDR3 DNA is the only sequence kept; it has 42 bases, read in frame from the first base. Results the study describes overall, beyond this receptor: From day 15 to 85, contracting clones showed balanced CD4/CD8 phenotypes, whereas a second wave of clones that expanded from day 15 to 37 leaned towards CD4+. Contracting CD4+ clones were located mainly in the CM and EM memory subsets, whereas CD8+ clones were found to be enriched in EMRA. The study included only a couple of mild cases, and larger cohorts that include severe cases with pre-infection samples were judged to be necessary. SARS-CoV-2 specificity of the second-wave clones peaking on day 37 was not confirmed. Some responding clones were detected in pre-infection memory, suggesting pre-existing cross-reactive memory T cells joined the SARS-CoV-2 response.

Ficoll-Paque density gradient centrifugation was the method used to isolate PBMCs. Sample: PBMCs or a T cell subset sorted from them (not recorded which). The chain is assembled from TRBV19 and TRBJ2-3; TRBD2 could be the D gene, as 7 bases match. This TCR came from an adult woman who had mild COVID-19 (a few samples of this study predate the infection). The sample titles of this study are shuffled in the database, so cell type and time point are left out; the donor was told from shared clones. The sequenced DNA: TGTGCCAGTAGTGGGGGGGGCGCCGGAGATACGCAGTATTTT. This codes for CASSGGGAGDTQYF.